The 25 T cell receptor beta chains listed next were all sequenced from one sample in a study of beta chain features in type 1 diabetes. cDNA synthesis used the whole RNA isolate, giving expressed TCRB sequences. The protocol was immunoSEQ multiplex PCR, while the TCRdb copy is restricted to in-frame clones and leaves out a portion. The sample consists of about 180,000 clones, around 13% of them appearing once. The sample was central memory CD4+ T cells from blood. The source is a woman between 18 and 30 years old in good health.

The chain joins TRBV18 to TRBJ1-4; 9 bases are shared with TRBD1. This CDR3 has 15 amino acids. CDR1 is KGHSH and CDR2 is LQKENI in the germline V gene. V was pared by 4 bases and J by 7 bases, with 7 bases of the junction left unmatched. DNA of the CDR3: TGTGCCAGCTCACGGGACAGGGCTTTGGGTGAAAAACTGTTTTTT. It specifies CASSRDRALGEKLFF.

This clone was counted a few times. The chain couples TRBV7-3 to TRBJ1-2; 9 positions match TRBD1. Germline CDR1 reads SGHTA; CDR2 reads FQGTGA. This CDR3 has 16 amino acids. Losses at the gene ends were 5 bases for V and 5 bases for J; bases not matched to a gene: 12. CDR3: CASSTKPGQGLYGYTF. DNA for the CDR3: TGTGCCAGCAGCACCAAACCGGGACAGGGTCTGTATGGCTACACCTTC.

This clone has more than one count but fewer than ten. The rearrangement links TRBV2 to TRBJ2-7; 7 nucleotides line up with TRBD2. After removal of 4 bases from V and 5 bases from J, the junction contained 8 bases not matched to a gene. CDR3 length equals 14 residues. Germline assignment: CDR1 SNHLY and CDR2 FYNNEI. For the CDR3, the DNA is TGTGCCAGCAGTGCCCGGGGAGGGGTGGACGAGCAGTACTTC. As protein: CASSARGGVDEQYF.

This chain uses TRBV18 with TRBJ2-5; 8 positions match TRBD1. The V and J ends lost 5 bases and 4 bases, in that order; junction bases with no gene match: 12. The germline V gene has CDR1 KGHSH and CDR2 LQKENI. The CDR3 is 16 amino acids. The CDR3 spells CASSSKQGVRGETQYF. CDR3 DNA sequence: TGTGCCAGCTCATCCAAACAGGGGGTCCGAGGAGAGACCCAGTACTTC.

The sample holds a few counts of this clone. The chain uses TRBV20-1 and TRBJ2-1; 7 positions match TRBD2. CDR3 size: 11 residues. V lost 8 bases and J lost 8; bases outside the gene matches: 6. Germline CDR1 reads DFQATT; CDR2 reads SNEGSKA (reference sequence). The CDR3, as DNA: TGCAGTTCGGGACTAATCCATGAGCAGTTCTTC. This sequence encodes CSSGLIHEQFF.

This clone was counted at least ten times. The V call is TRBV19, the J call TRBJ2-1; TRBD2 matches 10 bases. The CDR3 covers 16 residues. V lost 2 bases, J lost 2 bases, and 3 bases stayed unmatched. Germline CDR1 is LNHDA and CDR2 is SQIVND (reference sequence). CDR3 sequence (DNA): TGTGCCAGTAGTATAAGGACTAGCGGTACCTACAATGAGCAGTTCTTC. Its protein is CASSIRTSGTYNEQFF.

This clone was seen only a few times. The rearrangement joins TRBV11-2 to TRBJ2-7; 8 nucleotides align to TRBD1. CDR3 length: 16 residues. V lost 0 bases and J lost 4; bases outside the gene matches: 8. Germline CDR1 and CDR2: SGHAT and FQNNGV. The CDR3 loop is CASSLEQGVKGYEQYF. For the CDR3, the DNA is TGTGCCAGCAGCTTAGAACAGGGGGTGAAAGGGTACGAGCAGTACTTC.

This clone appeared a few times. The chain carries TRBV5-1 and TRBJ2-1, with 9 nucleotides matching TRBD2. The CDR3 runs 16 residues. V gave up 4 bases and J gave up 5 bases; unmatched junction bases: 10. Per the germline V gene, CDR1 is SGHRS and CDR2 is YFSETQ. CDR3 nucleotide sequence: TGCGCCAGCAGCATAACGGGCCTAGCGGGACACAATGAGCAGTTCTTC. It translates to CASSITGLAGHNEQFF.

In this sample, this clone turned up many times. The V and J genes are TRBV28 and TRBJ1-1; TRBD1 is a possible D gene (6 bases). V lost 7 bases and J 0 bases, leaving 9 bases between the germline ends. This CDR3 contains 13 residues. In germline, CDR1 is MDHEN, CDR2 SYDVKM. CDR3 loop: CASKRGLNTEAFF. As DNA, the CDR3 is TGTGCCAGCAAAAGGGGGTTGAACACTGAAGCTTTCTTT.

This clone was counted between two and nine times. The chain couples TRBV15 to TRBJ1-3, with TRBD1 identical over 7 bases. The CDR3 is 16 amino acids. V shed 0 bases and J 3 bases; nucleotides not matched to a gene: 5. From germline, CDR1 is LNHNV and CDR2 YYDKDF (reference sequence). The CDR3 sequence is CATSRDPSGGGNTIYF. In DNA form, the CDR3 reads TGTGCCACCAGCAGAGATCCGTCAGGGGGTGGAAACACCATATATTTT.

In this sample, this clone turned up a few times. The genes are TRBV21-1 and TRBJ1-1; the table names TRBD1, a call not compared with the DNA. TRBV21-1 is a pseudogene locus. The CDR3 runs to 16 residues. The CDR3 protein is CASSARTGRVGTEAFF. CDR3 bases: TGTGCCAGCAGCGCCCGGACAGGGAGGGTGGGCACTGAAGCTTTCTTT.

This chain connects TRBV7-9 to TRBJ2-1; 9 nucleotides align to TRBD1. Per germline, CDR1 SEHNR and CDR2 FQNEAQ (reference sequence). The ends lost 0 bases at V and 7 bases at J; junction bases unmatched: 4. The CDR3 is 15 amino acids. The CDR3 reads CASSLARGTGNEQFF. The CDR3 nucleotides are TGTGCCAGCAGCTTAGCGCGAGGGACAGGGAATGAGCAGTTCTTC.

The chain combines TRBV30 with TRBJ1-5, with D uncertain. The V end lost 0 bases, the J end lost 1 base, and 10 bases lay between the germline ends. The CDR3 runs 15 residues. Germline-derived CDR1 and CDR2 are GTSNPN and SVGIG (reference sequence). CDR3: CAWSVRPGSNQPQHF. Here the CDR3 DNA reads TGTGCCTGGAGTGTACGGCCCGGGAGCAATCAGCCCCAGCATTTT.

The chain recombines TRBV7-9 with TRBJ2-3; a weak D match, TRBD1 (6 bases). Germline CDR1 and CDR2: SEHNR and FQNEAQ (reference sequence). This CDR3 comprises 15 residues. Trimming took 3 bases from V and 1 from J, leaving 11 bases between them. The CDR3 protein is CASSFPKGGTDTQYF. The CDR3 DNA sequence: TGTGCCAGCAGCTTCCCCAAGGGGGGCACAGATACGCAGTATTTT.

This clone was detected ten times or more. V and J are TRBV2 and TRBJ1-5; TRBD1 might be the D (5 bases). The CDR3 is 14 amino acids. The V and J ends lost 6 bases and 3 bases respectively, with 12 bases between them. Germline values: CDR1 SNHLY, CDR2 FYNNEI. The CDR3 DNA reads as TGTGCCAGCAGCTTGACAGAATCCAATCAGCCCCAGCATTTT. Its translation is CASSLTESNQPQHF.

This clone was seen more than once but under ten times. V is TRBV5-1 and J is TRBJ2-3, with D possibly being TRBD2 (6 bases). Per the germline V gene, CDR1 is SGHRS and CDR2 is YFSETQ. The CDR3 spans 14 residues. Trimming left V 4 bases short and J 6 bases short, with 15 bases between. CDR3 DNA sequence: TGCGCCAGCAGCCTGGGACTGGATCCGGATACGCAGTATTTT. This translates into CASSLGLDPDTQYF.

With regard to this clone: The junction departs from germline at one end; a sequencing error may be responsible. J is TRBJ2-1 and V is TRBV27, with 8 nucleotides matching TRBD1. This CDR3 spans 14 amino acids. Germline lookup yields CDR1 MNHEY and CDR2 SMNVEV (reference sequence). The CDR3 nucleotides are TGTGCCAGCAGCTTGAGACAGGGGTACAGTGAGCAGTTCTTC. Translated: CASSLRQGYSEQFF.

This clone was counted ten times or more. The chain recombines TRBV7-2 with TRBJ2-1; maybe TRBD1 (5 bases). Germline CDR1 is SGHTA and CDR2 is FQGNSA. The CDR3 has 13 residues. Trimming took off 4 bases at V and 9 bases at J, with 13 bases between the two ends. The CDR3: CASSSFSGSEQFF. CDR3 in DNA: TGTGCCAGCAGCTCATTCTCAGGGTCTGAGCAGTTCTTC.

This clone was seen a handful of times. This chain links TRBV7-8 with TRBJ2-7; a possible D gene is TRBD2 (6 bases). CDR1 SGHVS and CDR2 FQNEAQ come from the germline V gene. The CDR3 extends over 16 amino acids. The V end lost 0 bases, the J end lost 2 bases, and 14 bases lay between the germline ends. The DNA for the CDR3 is TGTGCCAGCAGCTTAGCCGGTGGCGGGAACCCCTACGAGCAGTACTTC. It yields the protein CASSLAGGGNPYEQYF.

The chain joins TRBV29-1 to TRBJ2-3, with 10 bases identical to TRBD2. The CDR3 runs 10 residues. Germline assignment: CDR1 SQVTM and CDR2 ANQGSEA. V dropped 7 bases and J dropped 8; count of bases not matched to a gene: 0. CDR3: CSGTSGTQYF. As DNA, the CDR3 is TGCAGCGGGACTAGCGGTACGCAGTATTTT.

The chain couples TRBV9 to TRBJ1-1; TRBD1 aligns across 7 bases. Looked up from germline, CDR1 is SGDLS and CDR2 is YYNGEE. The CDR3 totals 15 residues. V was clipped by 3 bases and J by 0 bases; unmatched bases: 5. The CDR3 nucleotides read TGTGCCAGCAGCGCCCGACAGGGTATGAACACTGAAGCTTTCTTT. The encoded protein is CASSARQGMNTEAFF.

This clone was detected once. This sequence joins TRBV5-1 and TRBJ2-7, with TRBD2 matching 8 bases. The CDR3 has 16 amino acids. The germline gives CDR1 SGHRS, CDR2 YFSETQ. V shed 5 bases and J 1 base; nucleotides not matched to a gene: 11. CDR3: CASRVAWAGGSYEQYF. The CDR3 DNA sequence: TGCGCCAGCAGGGTTGCCTGGGCGGGAGGTTCCTACGAGCAGTACTTC.

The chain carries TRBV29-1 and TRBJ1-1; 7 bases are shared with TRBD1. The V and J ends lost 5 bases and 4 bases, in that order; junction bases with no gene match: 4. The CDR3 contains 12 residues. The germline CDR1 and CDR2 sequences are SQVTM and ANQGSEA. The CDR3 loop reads CSVYPGGTEAFF. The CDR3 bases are TGCAGCGTTTATCCAGGGGGCACTGAAGCTTTCTTT.

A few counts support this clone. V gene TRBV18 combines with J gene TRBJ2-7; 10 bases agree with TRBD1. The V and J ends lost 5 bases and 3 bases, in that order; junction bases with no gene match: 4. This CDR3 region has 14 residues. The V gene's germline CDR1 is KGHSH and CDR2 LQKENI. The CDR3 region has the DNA TGTGCCAGCTCAACGGGACAGGGGAACTACGAGCAGTACTTC. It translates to CASSTGQGNYEQYF.

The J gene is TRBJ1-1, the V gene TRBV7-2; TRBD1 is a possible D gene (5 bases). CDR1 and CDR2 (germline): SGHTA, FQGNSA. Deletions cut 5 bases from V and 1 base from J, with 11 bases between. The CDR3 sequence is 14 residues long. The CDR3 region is CASSTRQRNTEAFF. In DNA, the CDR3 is TGTGCCAGCAGCACCCGACAGAGGAACACTGAAGCTTTCTTT.